Listed below are T cell receptor beta chains from one sample, sequenced in a study of cytomegalovirus exposure and HLA in healthy donors. Produced via immunoSEQ multiplex PCR; TCRdb's table is partial and in-frame only. The data contain fewer than 200,000 clones, 89% of them singletons. The sample taken for sequencing was PBMCs. The receptors come from a woman between 18 and 30 years old in good health and CMV-seropositive. The CDR3 runs from the conserved cysteine through the conserved F or W. Each record gives: D gene, J gene, clone size, V gene, CDR3 length, CDR3 protein, CDR3 DNA. The D gene is left open where the match is weak. Clone size appears in some rows only: once, few, many, or a class for an expanded clone.

D: .; J: TRBJ2-3; size: .; V: TRBV11-2; length: 13; CDR3: CASSSRVQDTQYF; DNA: TGTGCCAGCAGCTCCAGGGTTCAAGATACGCAGTATTTT
D: .; J: TRBJ2-3; size: .; V: TRBV4-1; length: 17; CDR3: CASSQDNRGSGPDTQYF; DNA: TGCGCCAGCAGCCAAGATAATCGGGGGAGCGGTCCAGATACGCAGTATTTT
D: .; J: TRBJ2-1; size: .; V: TRBV6-5; length: 14; CDR3: CASKRGTLYNEQFF; DNA: TGTGCCAGCAAACGCGGGACCCTCTACAATGAGCAGTTCTTC
D: TRBD1; J: TRBJ1-4; size: .; V: TRBV5-6; length: 15; CDR3: CASSQEGTGGEKLFF; DNA: TGTGCCAGCAGCCAAGAGGGGACAGGCGGTGAAAAACTGTTTTTT
D: .; J: TRBJ2-7; size: .; V: TRBV18; length: 12; CDR3: CASSPDNYEQYF; DNA: TGTGCCAGCTCACCTGACAACTACGAGCAGTACTTC
D: .; J: TRBJ2-7; size: .; V: TRBV7-2; length: 15; CDR3: CASSLVGPGSYEQYF; DNA: TGTGCCAGCAGCTTAGTGGGGCCCGGTTCCTACGAGCAGTACTTC
D: TRBD2; J: TRBJ2-7; size: .; V: TRBV7-9; length: 12; CDR3: CASSPGTTVQYF; DNA: TGTGCCAGCAGTCCCGGGACTACCGTGCAGTACTTC
D: .; J: TRBJ2-4; size: .; V: TRBV6-6; length: 12; CDR3: CASSPGGNIQYF; DNA: TGTGCCAGCAGTCCCGGGGGAAACATTCAGTACTTC
D: TRBD1; J: TRBJ2-3; size: .; V: TRBV29-1; length: 18; CDR3: CSVEEPTGTGGKSDTQYF; DNA: TGCAGCGTTGAAGAACCAACGGGGACAGGGGGTAAATCAGATACGCAGTATTTT
D: .; J: TRBJ2-7; size: .; V: TRBV9; length: 15; CDR3: CASSVGAGTTYEQYF; DNA: TGTGCCAGCAGCGTAGGGGCCGGGACAACCTACGAGCAGTACTTC
D: TRBD2; J: TRBJ2-1; size: .; V: TRBV11-2; length: 16; CDR3: CASSLVSGSTYNEQFF; DNA: TGTGCCAGCAGCTTAGTTAGCGGGAGTACCTACAATGAGCAGTTCTTC
D: .; J: TRBJ1-1; size: .; V: TRBV7-9; length: 14; CDR3: CASSQQGIHTEAFF; DNA: TGTGCCAGCAGCCAGCAGGGTATACACACTGAAGCTTTCTTT
D: .; J: TRBJ1-2; size: .; V: TRBV28; length: 13; CDR3: CASVQKGDGGYTF; DNA: TGTGCCAGCGTACAGAAGGGGGACGGCGGCTACACCTTC
D: TRBD2; J: TRBJ2-1; size: .; V: TRBV5-1; length: 12; CDR3: CASKAGVGEQFF; DNA: TGCGCCAGCAAGGCGGGAGTTGGTGAGCAGTTCTTC
D: TRBD2; J: TRBJ2-5; size: once; V: TRBV5-1; length: 15; CDR3: CASKGSGGAWETQYF; DNA: TGCGCCAGCAAGGGTAGCGGGGGAGCTTGGGAGACCCAGTACTTC
D: .; J: TRBJ1-2; size: .; V: TRBV18; length: 14; CDR3: CASSVVQTNYGYTF; DNA: TGTGCCAGCTCCGTCGTACAGACAAACTATGGCTACACCTTC
D: .; J: TRBJ2-6; size: once; V: TRBV6-5; length: 13; CDR3: CASRQGGANVLTF; DNA: TGTGCCAGCAGACAGGGTGGGGCCAACGTCCTGACTTTC
D: TRBD2; J: TRBJ2-1; size: .; V: TRBV19; length: 14; CDR3: CASSVSGRLYEQFF; DNA: TGTGCCAGTAGTGTTAGCGGGAGACTATATGAGCAGTTCTTC
D: .; J: TRBJ1-3; size: .; V: TRBV15; length: 16; CDR3: CATSARPRPSGNTIYF; DNA: TGTGCCACCAGCGCTAGACCGAGACCCTCTGGAAACACCATATATTTT
D: TRBD1; J: TRBJ2-1; size: .; V: TRBV7-3; length: 15; CDR3: CASSFGTASYNEQFF; DNA: TGTGCCAGCAGCTTCGGGACAGCCTCCTACAATGAGCAGTTCTTC
D: TRBD1; J: TRBJ1-3; size: .; V: TRBV7-9; length: 16; CDR3: CASSLAGTDSGNTIYF; DNA: TGTGCCAGCAGCTTAGCAGGGACAGACTCTGGAAACACCATATATTTT
D: TRBD1; J: TRBJ2-7; size: .; V: TRBV18; length: 17; CDR3: CASSLINTGTGIYEQYF; DNA: TGTGCCAGCTCACTAATAAATACCGGGACAGGGATATACGAGCAGTACTTC
D: .; J: TRBJ1-1; size: .; V: TRBV5-1; length: 12; CDR3: CASSLSGTEAFF; DNA: TGCGCCAGCAGCTTATCGGGGACTGAAGCTTTCTTT
D: TRBD2; J: TRBJ2-7; size: .; V: TRBV5-1; length: 15; CDR3: CASSLEPSGSYEQYF; DNA: TGCGCCAGCAGCTTGGAGCCTAGCGGGTCCTACGAGCAGTACTTC
D: .; J: TRBJ1-1; size: .; V: TRBV4-3; length: 16; CDR3: CASSQDPGTSNTEAFF; DNA: TGCGCCAGCAGCCAAGATCCTGGGACATCGAACACTGAAGCTTTCTTT
D: .; J: TRBJ1-4; size: .; V: TRBV5-1; length: 14; CDR3: CASSLGQGFEKLFF; DNA: TGCGCCAGCAGCTTGGGGCAGGGTTTCGAAAAACTGTTTTTT
D: TRBD1; J: TRBJ2-7; size: .; V: TRBV4-3; length: 14; CDR3: CASSQRTGDYEQYF; DNA: TGCGCCAGCAGCCAAAGGACAGGGGACTACGAGCAGTACTTC
D: .; J: TRBJ1-4; size: .; V: TRBV13; length: 14; CDR3: CASSYSDSNEKLFF; DNA: TGTGCCAGCAGCTACAGTGATAGTAATGAAAAACTGTTTTTT
D: TRBD2; J: TRBJ2-5; size: .; V: TRBV5-4; length: 16; CDR3: CASSAGSSGRRETQYF; DNA: TGTGCCAGCAGCGCCGGATCTAGCGGGAGACGGGAGACCCAGTACTTC
D: TRBD2; J: TRBJ2-1; size: once; V: TRBV7-3; length: 16; CDR3: CASSSTGTSGFNEQFF; DNA: TGTGCCAGCAGCTCGACCGGGACTAGCGGCTTCAATGAGCAGTTCTTC
D: .; J: TRBJ2-3; size: .; V: TRBV5-6; length: 13; CDR3: CASSLASGYTQYF; DNA: TGTGCCAGCAGCTTGGCGTCCGGGTATACGCAGTATTTT
D: TRBD1; J: TRBJ2-7; size: .; V: TRBV5-6; length: 13; CDR3: CASSLGQGAEQYF; DNA: TGTGCCAGCAGCTTGGGTCAGGGGGCCGAGCAGTACTTC
D: .; J: TRBJ2-2; size: .; V: TRBV5-1; length: 13; CDR3: CASSLQGTGELFF; DNA: TGCGCCAGCAGCTTACAGGGAACCGGGGAGCTGTTTTTT
D: .; J: TRBJ2-5; size: .; V: TRBV4-2; length: 14; CDR3: CASSPSGEQETQYF; DNA: TGTGCCAGCAGCCCGTCGGGTGAACAAGAGACCCAGTACTTC
D: .; J: TRBJ2-3; size: .; V: TRBV9; length: 15; CDR3: CASSPMESGEDTQYF; DNA: TGTGCCAGCAGCCCGATGGAATCCGGGGAAGATACGCAGTATTTT
D: .; J: TRBJ2-7; size: .; V: TRBV10-3; length: 12; CDR3: CAISESSSEQYF; DNA: TGTGCCATCAGTGAGTCGAGTAGCGAGCAGTACTTC
D: TRBD1; J: TRBJ1-2; size: .; V: TRBV7-2; length: 16; CDR3: CASSPNPQGADYGYTF; DNA: TGTGCCAGCAGCCCAAATCCACAGGGGGCGGACTATGGCTACACCTTC
D: TRBD1; J: TRBJ1-2; size: .; V: TRBV19; length: 15; CDR3: CASSTPGQGADGYTF; DNA: TGTGCCAGTAGTACCCCGGGACAGGGGGCGGATGGCTACACCTTC
D: .; J: TRBJ2-1; size: once; V: TRBV30; length: 12; CDR3: CAWSKQTNEQFF; DNA: TGTGCCTGGAGTAAACAGACCAATGAGCAGTTCTTC
D: .; J: TRBJ2-7; size: .; V: TRBV5-1; length: 16; CDR3: CASSPTLGAASYEQYF; DNA: TGCGCCAGCAGCCCAACCTTGGGGGCTGCCAGTTACGAGCAGTACTTC
D: .; J: TRBJ2-1; size: .; V: TRBV28; length: 15; CDR3: CASSSRRNGGNEQFF; DNA: TGTGCCAGCAGTAGCCGTCGGAACGGGGGCAATGAGCAGTTCTTC
D: .; J: TRBJ2-7; size: .; V: TRBV5-8; length: 14; CDR3: CASSLEVFAEEQYF; DNA: TGTGCCAGCAGCTTGGAGGTGTTTGCGGAGGAGCAGTACTTC
D: .; J: TRBJ1-1; size: .; V: TRBV6-5; length: 12; CDR3: CASSYSFGEAFF; DNA: TGTGCCAGCAGTTACTCATTCGGTGAAGCTTTCTTT
D: .; J: TRBJ1-2; size: .; V: TRBV30; length: 13; CDR3: CAWQTEQGFGYTF; DNA: TGTGCCTGGCAGACGGAACAGGGTTTCGGCTACACCTTC